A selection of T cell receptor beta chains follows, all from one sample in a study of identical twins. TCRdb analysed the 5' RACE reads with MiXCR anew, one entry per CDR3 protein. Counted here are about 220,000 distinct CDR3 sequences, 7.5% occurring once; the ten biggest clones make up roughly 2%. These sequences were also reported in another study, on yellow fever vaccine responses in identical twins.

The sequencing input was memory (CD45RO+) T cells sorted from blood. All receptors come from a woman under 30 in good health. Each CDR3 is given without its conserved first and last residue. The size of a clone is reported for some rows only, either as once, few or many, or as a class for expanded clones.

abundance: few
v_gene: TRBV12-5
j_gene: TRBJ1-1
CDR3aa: ASGLVGRTEAF

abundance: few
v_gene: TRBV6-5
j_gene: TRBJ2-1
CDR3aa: ASSYGTTTNNEQF

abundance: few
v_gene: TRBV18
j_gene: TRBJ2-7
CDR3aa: ASSPRQWSSYEQY

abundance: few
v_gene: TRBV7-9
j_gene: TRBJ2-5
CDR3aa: ASSRRTGMGETQY

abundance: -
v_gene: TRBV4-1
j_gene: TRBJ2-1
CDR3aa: ASSQHGEGGNEQF

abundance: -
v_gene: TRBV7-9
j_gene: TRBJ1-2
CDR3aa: ASSLHTYGYT

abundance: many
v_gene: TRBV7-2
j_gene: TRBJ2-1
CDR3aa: ASSLSGGRTYNEQF

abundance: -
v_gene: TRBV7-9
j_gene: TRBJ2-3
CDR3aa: ASRGTGITDTQY

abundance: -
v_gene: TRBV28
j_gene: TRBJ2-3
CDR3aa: ASRQTGTSSGAPDTQY

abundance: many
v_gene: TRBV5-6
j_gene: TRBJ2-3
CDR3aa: ASSPAPGLAGKDTQY

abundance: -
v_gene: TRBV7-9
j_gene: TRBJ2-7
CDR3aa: ASSMRQSEQY

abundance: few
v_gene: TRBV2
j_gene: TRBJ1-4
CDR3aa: ASRTPQGFGEKLF

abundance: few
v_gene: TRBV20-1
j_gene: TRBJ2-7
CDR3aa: SAPRVGTTYEQY

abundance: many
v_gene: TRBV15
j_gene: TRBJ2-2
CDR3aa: ATSRDQTGLSGELF

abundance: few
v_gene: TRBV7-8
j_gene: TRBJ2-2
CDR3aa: ASSLDGNTYTGELF

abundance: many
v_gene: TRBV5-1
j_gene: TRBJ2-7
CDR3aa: ASSLVWTSGAQTYEQY

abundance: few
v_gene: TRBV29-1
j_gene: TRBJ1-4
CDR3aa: SVLDRRGGEKLF

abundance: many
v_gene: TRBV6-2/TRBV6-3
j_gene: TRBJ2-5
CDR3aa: ASSYVMGRQSLQETQY

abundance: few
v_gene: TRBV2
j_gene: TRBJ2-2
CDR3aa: ASSDGGGALSGELF

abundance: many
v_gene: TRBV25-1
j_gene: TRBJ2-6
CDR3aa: ASSRTSGANVLT

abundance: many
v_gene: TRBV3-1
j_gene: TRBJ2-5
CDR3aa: ASSQAPNAGASKTQY

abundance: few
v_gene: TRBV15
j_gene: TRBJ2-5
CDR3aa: ATSRGGGQETQY

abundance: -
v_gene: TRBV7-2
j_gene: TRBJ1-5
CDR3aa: ASSRIEEGNQPQH

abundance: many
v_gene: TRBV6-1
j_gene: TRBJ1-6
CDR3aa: ASSDRGRSSYNSPLH